The sequence of this TCR beta chain was determined in a study of T cell responses to AZD1222 COVID-19 vaccine. The data were produced by immunoSEQ multiplex PCR, yet TCRdb's version contains in-frame clones alone and is incomplete. The sample carries approximately 180,000 clones, 85% to 95% recorded once. Study findings and constraints: Vaccine-associated CD4 TCRs ranged over spike, dominating at 160-218 and 743-854. Elevations in Spike-specific TCR breadth and depth followed administration of two AZD1222 doses.

Trimming removed 2 bases at V and 4 bases at J, with 12 bases between. The CDR3 covers 15 residues. Germline CDR1 LNHDA, CDR2 SQIVND (reference sequence). Details on this clone: Its antigen is currently unknown.

The sequence was obtained from an adult who received the MenACWY meningococcal vaccine as a control. Sequencing used peripheral blood, obtained 28 days after the second dose of the MenACWY control vaccine. The chain has TRBV19 and TRBJ1-5; the D gene is possibly TRBD1 (5 bases). CDR3 region: CASSISGQLNQPQHF. The CDR3 nucleotides read TGTGCCAGTAGTATATCGGGGCAACTAAATCAGCCCCAGCATTTT.